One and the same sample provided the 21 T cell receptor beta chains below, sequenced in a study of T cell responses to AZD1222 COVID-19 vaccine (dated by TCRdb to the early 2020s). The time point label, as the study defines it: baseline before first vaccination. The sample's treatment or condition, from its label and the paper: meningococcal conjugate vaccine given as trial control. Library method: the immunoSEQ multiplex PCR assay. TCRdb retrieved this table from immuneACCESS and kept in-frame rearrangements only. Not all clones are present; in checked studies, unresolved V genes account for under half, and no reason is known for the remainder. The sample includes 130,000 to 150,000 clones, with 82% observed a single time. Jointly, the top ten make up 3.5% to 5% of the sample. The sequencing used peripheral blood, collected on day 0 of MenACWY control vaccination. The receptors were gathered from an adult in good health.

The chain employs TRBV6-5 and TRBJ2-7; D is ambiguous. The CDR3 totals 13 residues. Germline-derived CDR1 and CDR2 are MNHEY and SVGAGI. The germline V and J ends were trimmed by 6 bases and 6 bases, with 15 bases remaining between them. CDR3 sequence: CASRPVPKGEQYF. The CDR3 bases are TGTGCCAGCAGACCCGTCCCTAAGGGCGAGCAGTACTTC.

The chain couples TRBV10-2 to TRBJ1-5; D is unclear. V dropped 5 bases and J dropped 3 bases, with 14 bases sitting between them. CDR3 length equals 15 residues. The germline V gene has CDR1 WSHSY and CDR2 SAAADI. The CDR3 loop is CASSREAAYNQPQHF. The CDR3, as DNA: TGCGCCAGCAGTAGGGAGGCCGCTTACAATCAGCCCCAGCATTTT.

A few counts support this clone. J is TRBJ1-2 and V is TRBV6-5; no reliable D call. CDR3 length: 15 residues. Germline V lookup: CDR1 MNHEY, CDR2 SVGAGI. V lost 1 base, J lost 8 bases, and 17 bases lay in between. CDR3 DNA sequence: TGTGCCAGCAGTTACTGGGTCGGAACAGAAGGGGGCTACACCTTC. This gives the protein CASSYWVGTEGGYTF.

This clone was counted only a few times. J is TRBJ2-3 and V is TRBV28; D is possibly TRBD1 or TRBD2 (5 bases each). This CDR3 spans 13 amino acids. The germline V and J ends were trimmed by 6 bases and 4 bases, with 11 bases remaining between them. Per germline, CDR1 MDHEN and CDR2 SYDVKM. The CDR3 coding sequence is TGTGCCAGCAGCACTCAGGGACCAGATACGCAGTATTTT. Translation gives CASSTQGPDTQYF.

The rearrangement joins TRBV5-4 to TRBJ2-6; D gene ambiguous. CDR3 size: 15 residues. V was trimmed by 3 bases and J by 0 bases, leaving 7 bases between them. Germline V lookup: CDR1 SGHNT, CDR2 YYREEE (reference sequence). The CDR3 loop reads CASSSKSSGANVLTF. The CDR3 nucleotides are TGTGCCAGCAGCTCAAAAAGCTCTGGGGCCAACGTCCTGACTTTC. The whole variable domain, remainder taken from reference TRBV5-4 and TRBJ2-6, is ETGVTQSPTHLIKTRGQQVTLRCSSQSGHNTVSWYQQALGQGPQFIFQYYREEENGRGNFPPRFSGLQFPNYSSELNVNALELDDSALYLCASSSKSSGANVLTFGAGSRLTVL.

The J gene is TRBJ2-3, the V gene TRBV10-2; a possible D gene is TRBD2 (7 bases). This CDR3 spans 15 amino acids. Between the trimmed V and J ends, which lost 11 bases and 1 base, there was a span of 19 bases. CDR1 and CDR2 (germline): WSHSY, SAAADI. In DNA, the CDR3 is TGCGCCTCCTCCTGGGGGGGCTATGGCACAGATACGCAGTATTTT. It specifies CASSWGGYGTDTQYF.

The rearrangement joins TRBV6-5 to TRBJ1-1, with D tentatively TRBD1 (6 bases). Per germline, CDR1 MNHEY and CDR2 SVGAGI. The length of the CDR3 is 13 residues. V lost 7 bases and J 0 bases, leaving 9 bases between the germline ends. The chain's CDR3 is CASNRDMNTEAFF. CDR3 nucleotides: TGTGCCAGCAATAGGGACATGAACACTGAAGCTTTCTTT.

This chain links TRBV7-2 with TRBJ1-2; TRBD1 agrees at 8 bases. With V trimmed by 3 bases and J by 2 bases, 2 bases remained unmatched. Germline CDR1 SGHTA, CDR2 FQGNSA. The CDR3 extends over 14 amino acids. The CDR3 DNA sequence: TGTGCCAGCAGCTTGGGACAGGAAAACTATGGCTACACCTTC. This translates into CASSLGQENYGYTF.

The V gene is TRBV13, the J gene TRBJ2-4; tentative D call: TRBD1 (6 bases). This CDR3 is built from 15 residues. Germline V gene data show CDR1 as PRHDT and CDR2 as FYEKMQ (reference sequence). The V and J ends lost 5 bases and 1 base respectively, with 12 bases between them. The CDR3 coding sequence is TGTGCCAGCAGCCCGACAGGTGATGCCAAAAACATTCAGTACTTC. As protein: CASSPTGDAKNIQYF.

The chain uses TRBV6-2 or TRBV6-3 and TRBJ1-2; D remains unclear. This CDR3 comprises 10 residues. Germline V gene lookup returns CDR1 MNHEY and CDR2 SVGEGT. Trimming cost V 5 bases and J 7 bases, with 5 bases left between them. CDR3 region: CASSGFGYTF. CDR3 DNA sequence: TGTGCCAGCAGTGGCTTTGGCTACACCTTC.

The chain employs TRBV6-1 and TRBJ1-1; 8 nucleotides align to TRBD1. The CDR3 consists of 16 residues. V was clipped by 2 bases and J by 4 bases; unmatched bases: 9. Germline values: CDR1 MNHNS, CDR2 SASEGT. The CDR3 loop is CASSEPGQASGTEAFF. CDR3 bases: TGTGCCAGCAGTGAACCGGGACAGGCAAGTGGCACTGAAGCTTTCTTT.

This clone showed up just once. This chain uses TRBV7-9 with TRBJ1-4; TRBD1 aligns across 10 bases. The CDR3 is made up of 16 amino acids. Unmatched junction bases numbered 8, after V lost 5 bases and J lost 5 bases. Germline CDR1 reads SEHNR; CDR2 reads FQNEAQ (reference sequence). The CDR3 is CASSPGTGDKNEKLFF. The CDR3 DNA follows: TGTGCCAGCAGCCCTGGGACAGGGGATAAGAATGAAAAACTGTTTTTT.

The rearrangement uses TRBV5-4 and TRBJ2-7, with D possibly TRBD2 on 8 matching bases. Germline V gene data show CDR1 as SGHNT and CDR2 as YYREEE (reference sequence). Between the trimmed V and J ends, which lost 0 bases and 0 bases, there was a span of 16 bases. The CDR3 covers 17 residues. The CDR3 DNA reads TGTGCCAGCAGCTTGGAGAACGGGGGGGACAGCTCCTACGAGCAGTACTTC. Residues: CASSLENGGDSSYEQYF.

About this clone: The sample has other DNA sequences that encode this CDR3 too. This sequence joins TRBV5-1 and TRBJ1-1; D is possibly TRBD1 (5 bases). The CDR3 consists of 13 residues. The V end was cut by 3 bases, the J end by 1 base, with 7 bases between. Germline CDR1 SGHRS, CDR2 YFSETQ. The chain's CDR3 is CASSSGQNTEAFF. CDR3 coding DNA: TGCGCCAGCAGCTCCGGACAGAACACTGAAGCTTTCTTT. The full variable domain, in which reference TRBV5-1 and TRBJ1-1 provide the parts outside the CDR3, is KAGVTQTPRYLIKTRGQQVTLSCSPISGHRSVSWYQQTPGQGLQFLFEYFSETQRNKGNFPGRFSGRQFSNSRSEMNVSTLELGDSALYLCASSSGQNTEAFFGQGTRLTVV.

For the CDR3, the DNA is TGTGCCAGCAGAAGACAGACGAACACCGGGGAGCTGTTTTTT. This gives the protein CASRRQTNTGELFF. The chain links TRBV6-5 to TRBJ2-2; TRBD1 might be the D (5 bases). V lost 6 bases to trimming and J lost 0 bases, with 8 bases between them. The CDR3 is 14 amino acids. Germline V gene sequence: CDR1 MNHEY, CDR2 SVGAGI.

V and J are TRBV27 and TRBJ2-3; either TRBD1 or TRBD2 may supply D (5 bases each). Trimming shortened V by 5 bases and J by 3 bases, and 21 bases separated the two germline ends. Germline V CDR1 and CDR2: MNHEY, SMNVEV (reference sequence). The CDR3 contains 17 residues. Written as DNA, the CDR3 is TGTGCCAGCAGTGAATGGGGGTTAGGGGCAGGTACAGATACGCAGTATTTT. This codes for CASSEWGLGAGTDTQYF.

CDR3 nucleotides: TGCGCCAGCAGCTGGGGTGATGAGAAGACTGAAGCTTTCTTT. Protein product: CASSWGDEKTEAFF. V is TRBV5-1 and J is TRBJ1-1, with D uncertain. Trimming shortened V by 3 bases and J by 5 bases, and 14 bases separated the two germline ends. Per germline, CDR1 SGHRS and CDR2 YFSETQ. The CDR3 spans 14 residues.

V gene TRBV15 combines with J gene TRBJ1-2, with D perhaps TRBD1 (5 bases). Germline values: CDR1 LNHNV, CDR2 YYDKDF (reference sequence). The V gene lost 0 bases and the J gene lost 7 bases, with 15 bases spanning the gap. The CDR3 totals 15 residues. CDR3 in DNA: TGTGCCACCAGCAGAGATCGGAAACACGGGGCTGGCTACACCTTC. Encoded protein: CATSRDRKHGAGYTF.

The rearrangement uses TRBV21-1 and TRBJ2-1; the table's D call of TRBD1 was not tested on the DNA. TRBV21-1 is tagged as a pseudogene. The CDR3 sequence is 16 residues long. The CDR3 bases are TGTGCCAGCAGCCGGGACAGGGGGAGACTTTACAATGAGCAGTTCTTC. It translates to CASSRDRGRLYNEQFF.

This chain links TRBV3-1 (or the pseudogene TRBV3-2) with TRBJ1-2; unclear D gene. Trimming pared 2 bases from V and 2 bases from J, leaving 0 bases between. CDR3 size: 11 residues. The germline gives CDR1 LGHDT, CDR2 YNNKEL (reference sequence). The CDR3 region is CASSQNYGYTF. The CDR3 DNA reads TGTGCCAGCAGCCAAAACTATGGCTACACCTTC.

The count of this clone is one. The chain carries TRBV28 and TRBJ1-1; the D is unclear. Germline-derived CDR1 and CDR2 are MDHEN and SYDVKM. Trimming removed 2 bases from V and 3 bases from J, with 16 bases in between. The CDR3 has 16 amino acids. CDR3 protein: CASSLPRLGRDTEAFF. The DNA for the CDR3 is TGTGCCAGCAGTTTACCACGACTTGGGCGGGACACTGAAGCTTTCTTT.